These T cell receptor beta chains were read from a single sample in a study of T cell responses to AZD1222 COVID-19 vaccine. Produced via immunoSEQ multiplex PCR; TCRdb's table is partial and in-frame only. In the table there are 130,000 to 150,000 clones, 80% to 95% of which are singletons. The specimen was peripheral blood, collected on day 0 of MenACWY control vaccination. The receptors originated from an adult in good health. CDR3s include the opening cysteine and the closing phenylalanine or tryptophan. D genes are given only for firm matches. Clone size is stated in some rows and not others, as once, few, many or a class when expanded.

V: TRBV7-8
size: NA
D: NA
J: TRBJ1-2
DNA: TGTGCCAGCAGCTTGGGGGCTAACTATGGCTACACCTTC
CDR3: CASSLGANYGYTF

V: TRBV12-5
size: NA
D: NA
J: TRBJ1-1
DNA: TGTGCTAGTGGTTTTAACCCCCGCGGCGATAGCACTGAAGCTTTCTTT
CDR3: CASGFNPRGDSTEAFF

V: TRBV5-4
size: NA
D: TRBD1
J: TRBJ2-5
DNA: TGTGCCAGCAGCTCAAGACAGGGAGAGACCCAGTACTTC
CDR3: CASSSRQGETQYF

V: TRBV5-1
size: NA
D: NA
J: TRBJ1-1
DNA: TGCGCCAGCAGCTTAGGCGGGGGCACTGAAGCTTTCTTT
CDR3: CASSLGGGTEAFF

V: TRBV27
size: NA
D: NA
J: TRBJ1-2
DNA: TGTGCCAGCAGTGGGGGGACATGGGAAGGCTACACCTTC
CDR3: CASSGGTWEGYTF

V: TRBV5-1
size: NA
D: NA
J: TRBJ1-4
DNA: TGCGCCAGCAGCTTGGGGACAGTTGAAAAACTGTTTTTT
CDR3: CASSLGTVEKLFF

V: TRBV6-2/TRBV6-3
size: NA
D: NA
J: TRBJ1-5
DNA: TGTGCCAGCAGTTACCATACAGGAGTTAGCAATCAGCCCCAGCATTTT
CDR3: CASSYHTGVSNQPQHF

V: TRBV19
size: NA
D: TRBD1
J: TRBJ1-1
DNA: TGTGCCAGTAGTATAGGCCCGGGACAGGGGGGAAACACTGAAGCTTTCTTT
CDR3: CASSIGPGQGGNTEAFF

V: TRBV7-9
size: once
D: NA
J: TRBJ1-1
DNA: TGTGCCAGCAGCTTAGTTCTACAGCACACTGAAGCTTTCTTT
CDR3: CASSLVLQHTEAFF

V: TRBV5-4
size: NA
D: NA
J: TRBJ1-6
DNA: TGTGCCAGCAGCTTGAACCGGGAGGACTCACCCCTCCACTTT
CDR3: CASSLNREDSPLHF

V: TRBV20-1
size: NA
D: NA
J: TRBJ1-2
DNA: TGCAGTGCTAGTCCAGAAACTTCCTATGGCTACACCTTC
CDR3: CSASPETSYGYTF

V: TRBV27
size: NA
D: NA
J: TRBJ1-5
DNA: TGTGCCAGCAGTTTCCAAGGACAGACCGGGCGGATAAGTAATCAGCCCCAGCATTTT
CDR3: CASSFQGQTGRISNQPQHF

V: TRBV19
size: NA
D: NA
J: TRBJ1-2
DNA: TGTGCCAGTAGCAGGCGGGACCTTGGGGGCTACACCTTC
CDR3: CASSRRDLGGYTF

V: TRBV27
size: NA
D: TRBD1
J: TRBJ2-6
DNA: TGTGCCAGCAGTTTAGGGACAGCCTACTCTGGGGCCAACGTCCTGACTTTC
CDR3: CASSLGTAYSGANVLTF

V: TRBV4-2
size: NA
D: NA
J: TRBJ2-7
DNA: TGTGCCAGCAGCCAAGTGGGGGGGCTAGGGTACGAGCAGTACTTC
CDR3: CASSQVGGLGYEQYF

V: TRBV29-1
size: NA
D: NA
J: TRBJ1-5
DNA: TGCAGCGTCTTGACAAGCTATAGCAATCAGCCCCAGCATTTT
CDR3: CSVLTSYSNQPQHF

V: TRBV5-1
size: NA
D: NA
J: TRBJ1-4
DNA: TGCGCCAGCAGCTTTGGTGGGGCGGCAACTAATGAAAAACTGTTTTTT
CDR3: CASSFGGAATNEKLFF

V: TRBV7-9
size: NA
D: NA
J: TRBJ2-7
DNA: TGTGCCAGCAGCCGGGAGTACGAGCAGTACTTC
CDR3: CASSREYEQYF

V: TRBV3-1/TRBV3-2
size: NA
D: NA
J: TRBJ1-2
DNA: TGTGCCAGCAGCCAAGATCAGGTCCTCTCTTCTATCTTTCCCTATGGCTACACCTTC
CDR3: CASSQDQVLSSIFPYGYTF

V: TRBV9
size: once
D: NA
J: TRBJ1-6
DNA: TGTGCCAGCAGCGTAGGCGGGGATAATTCACCCCTCCACTTT
CDR3: CASSVGGDNSPLHF

V: TRBV3-1/TRBV3-2
size: NA
D: NA
J: TRBJ2-2
DNA: TGTGCCAGCAGCCAAGAGGGGACATTCGACACCGGGGAGCTGTTTTTT
CDR3: CASSQEGTFDTGELFF

V: TRBV30
size: NA
D: NA
J: TRBJ2-2
DNA: TGTGCCTGGAGTCGGGCGGGGCCGAACACCGGGGAGCTGTTTTTT
CDR3: CAWSRAGPNTGELFF

V: TRBV30
size: once
D: TRBD2
J: TRBJ2-2
DNA: TGTGCCTTTCCAGGGACTAGCGGGGGGGCCAGCACCGGGGAGCTGTTTTTT
CDR3: CAFPGTSGGASTGELFF

V: TRBV19
size: NA
D: TRBD1
J: TRBJ2-7
DNA: TGTGCCAGTAGTACCGCCGGGACAGGGACATACGAGCAGTACTTC
CDR3: CASSTAGTGTYEQYF

V: TRBV27
size: NA
D: NA
J: TRBJ2-1
DNA: TGTGCCAGCAGTCCGGGTGGGGGGTCGAGAAGGAATGAGCAGTTCTTC
CDR3: CASSPGGGSRRNEQFF

V: TRBV9
size: NA
D: NA
J: TRBJ1-1
DNA: TGTGCCAGCAGCTTGACAGTATACGCGAACACTGAAGCTTTCTTT
CDR3: CASSLTVYANTEAFF